This TCR beta chain emerged from a study of shared clonotypes between healthy human individuals. The table came from immunoSEQ multiplex PCR; TCRdb's copy has only in-frame clones and leaves some out. The profile covers around 600,000 clones, with 90% to 95% appearing a single time and approximately 0.11% taken by the ten largest. Germline V gene data show CDR1 as MNHEY and CDR2 as SMNVEV (reference sequence). The CDR3 contains 14 residues. V was trimmed by 3 bases and J by 4 bases, leaving 9 bases between them. Naive-designated CD8 cells lacked CD45RO, were positively enriched for CCR7, and omitted terminally differentiated effector memory CD45RA+ cells. Overall study findings and caveats: Generation probabilities were higher for clonotypes shared across all four sorted-subset donors than for unshared ones.

Points on this clone: Its antigen is unidentified.

This TCR was sampled from a woman in her twenties or thirties in good health. The V call is TRBV27, the J call TRBJ2-2; no clear D. The sequencing input was naive CD8+ T cells sorted from blood. CDR3 nucleotide sequence: TGTGCCAGCAGTTTCTCTCCGGGCACCGGGGAGCTGTTTTTT. Translating gives CASSFSPGTGELFF.